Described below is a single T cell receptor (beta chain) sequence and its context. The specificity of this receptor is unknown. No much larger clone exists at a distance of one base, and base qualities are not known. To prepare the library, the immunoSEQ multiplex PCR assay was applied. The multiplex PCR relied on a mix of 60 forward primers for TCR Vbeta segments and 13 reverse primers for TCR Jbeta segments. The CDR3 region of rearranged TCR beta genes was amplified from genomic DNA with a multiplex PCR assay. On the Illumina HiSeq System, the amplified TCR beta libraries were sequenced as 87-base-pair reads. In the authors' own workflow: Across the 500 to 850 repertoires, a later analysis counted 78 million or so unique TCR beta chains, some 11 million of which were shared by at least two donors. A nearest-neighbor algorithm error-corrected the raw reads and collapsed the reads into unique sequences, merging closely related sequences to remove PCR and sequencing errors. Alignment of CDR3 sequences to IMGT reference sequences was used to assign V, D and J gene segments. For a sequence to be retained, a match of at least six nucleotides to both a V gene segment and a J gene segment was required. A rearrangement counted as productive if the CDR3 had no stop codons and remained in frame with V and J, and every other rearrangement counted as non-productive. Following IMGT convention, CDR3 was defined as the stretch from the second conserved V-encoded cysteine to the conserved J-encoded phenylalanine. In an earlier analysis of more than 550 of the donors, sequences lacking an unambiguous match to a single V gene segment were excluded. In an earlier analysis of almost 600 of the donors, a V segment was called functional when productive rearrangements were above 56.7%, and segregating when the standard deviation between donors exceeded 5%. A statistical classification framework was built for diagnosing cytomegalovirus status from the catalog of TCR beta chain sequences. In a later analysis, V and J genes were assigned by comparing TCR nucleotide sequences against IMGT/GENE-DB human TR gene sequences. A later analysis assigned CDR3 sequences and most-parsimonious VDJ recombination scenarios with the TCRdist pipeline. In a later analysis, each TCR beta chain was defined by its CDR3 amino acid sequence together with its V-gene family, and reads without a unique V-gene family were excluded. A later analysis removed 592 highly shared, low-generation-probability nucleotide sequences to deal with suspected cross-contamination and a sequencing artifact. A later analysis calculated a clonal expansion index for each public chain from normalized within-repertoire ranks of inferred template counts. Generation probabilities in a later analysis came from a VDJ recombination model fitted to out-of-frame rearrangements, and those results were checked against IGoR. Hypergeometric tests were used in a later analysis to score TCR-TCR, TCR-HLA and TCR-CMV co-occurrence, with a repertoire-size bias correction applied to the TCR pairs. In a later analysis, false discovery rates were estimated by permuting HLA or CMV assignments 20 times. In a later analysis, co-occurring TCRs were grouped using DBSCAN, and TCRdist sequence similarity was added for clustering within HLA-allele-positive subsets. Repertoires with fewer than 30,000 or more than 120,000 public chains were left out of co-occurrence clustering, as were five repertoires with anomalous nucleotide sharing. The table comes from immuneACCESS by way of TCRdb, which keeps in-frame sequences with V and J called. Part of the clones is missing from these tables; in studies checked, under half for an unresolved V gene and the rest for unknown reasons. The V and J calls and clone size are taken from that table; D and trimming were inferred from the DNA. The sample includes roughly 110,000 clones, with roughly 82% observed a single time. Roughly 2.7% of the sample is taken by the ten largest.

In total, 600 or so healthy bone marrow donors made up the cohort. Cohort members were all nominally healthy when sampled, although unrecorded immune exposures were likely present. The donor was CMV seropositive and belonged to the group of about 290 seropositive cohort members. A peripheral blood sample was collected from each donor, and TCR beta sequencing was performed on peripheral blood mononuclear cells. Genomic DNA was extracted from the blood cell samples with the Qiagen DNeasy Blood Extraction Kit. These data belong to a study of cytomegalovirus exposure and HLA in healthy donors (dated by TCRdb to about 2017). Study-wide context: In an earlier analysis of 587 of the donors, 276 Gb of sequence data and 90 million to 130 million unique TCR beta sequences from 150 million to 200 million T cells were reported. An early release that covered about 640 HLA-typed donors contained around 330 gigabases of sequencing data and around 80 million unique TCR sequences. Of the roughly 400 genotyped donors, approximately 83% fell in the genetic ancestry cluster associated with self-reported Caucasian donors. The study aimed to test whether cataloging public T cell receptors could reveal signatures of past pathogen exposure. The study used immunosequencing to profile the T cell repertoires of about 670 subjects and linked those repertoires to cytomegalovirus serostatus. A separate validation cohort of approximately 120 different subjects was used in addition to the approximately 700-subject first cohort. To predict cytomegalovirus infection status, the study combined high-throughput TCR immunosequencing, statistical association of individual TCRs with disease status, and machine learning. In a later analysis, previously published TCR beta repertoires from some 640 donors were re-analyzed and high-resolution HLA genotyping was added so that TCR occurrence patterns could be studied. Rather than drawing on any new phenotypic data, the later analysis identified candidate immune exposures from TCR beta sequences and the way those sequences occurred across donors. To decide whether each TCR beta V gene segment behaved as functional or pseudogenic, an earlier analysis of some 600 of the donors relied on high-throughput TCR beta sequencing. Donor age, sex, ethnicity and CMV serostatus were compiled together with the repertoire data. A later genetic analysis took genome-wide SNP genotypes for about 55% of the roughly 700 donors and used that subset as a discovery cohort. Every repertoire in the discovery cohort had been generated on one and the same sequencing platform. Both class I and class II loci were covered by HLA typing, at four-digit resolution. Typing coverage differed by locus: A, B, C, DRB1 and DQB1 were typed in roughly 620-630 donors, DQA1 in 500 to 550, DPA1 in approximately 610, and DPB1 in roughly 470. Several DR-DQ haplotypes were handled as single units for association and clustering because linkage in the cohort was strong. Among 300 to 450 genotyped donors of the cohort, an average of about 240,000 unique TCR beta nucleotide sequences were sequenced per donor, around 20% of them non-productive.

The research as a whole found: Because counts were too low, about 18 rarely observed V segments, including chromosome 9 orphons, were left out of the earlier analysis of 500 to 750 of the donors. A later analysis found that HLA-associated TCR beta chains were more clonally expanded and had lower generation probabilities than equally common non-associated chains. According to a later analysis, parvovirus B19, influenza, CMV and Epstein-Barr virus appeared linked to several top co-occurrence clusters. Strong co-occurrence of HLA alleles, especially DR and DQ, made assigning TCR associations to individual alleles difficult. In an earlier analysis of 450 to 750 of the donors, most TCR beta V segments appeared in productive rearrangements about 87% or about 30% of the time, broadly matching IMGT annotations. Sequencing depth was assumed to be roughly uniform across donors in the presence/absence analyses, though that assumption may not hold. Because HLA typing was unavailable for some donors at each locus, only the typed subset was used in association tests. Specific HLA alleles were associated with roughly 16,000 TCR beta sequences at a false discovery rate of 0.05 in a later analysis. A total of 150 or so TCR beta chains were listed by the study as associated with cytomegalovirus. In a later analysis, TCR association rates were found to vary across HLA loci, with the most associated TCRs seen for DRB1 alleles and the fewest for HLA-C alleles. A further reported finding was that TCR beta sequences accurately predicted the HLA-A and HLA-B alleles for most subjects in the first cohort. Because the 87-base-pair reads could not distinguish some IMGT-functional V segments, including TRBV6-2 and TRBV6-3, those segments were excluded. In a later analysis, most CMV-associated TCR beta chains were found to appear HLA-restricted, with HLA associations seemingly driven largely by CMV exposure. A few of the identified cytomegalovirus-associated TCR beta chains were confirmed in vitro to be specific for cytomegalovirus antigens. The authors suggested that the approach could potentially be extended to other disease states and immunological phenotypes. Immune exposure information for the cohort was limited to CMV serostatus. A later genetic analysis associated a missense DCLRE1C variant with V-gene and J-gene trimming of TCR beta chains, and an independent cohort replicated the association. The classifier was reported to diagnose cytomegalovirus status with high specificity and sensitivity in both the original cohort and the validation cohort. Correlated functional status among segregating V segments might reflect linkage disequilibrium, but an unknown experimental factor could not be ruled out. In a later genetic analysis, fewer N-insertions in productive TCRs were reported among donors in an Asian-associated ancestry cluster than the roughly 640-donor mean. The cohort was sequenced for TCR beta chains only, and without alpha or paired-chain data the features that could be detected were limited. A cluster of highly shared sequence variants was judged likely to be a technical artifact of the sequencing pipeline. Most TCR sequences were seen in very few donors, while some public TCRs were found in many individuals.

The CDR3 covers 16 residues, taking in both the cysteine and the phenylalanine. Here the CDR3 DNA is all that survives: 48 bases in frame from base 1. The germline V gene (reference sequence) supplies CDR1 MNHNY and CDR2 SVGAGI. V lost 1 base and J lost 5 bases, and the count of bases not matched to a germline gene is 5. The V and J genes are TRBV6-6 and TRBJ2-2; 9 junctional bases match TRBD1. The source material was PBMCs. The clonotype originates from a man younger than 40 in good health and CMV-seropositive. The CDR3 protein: CASSYYGTGPTGELFF. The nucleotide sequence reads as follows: TGTGCCAGCAGTTACTATGGGACAGGGCCAACCGGGGAGCTGTTTTTT.